This T cell receptor beta chain was documented in a study of shared clonotypes between healthy human individuals. Here immunoSEQ multiplex PCR was the method, and the copy in TCRdb shows in-frame clones only, minus some. The top ten hold approximately 1.6% of the sample, which has about 1.9 million clones, just under 95% seen once. J gave up 7 bases and V 6 bases, and 8 bases lay outside the gene matches. This CDR3 has 14 residues. Germline CDR1 MNHEY, CDR2 SVGAGI. CD45RO negativity and positive selection for CCR7 defined naive CD8 cells, a population that excluded terminally differentiated effector memory CD45RA+ cells.

The source material was naive CD8+ T cells from PBMCs. This TCR derives from a man between 18 and 35 years old in good health. Some clones in this sample may be carry-over from other donors' samples. V gene TRBV6-5 combines with J gene TRBJ1-2, with 10 bases aligning to TRBD1. The DNA of the CDR3 is TGTGCCAGCAGCCATCGGACAGGGGGAATTGGCTACACCTTC. Its protein product is CASSHRTGGIGYTF.